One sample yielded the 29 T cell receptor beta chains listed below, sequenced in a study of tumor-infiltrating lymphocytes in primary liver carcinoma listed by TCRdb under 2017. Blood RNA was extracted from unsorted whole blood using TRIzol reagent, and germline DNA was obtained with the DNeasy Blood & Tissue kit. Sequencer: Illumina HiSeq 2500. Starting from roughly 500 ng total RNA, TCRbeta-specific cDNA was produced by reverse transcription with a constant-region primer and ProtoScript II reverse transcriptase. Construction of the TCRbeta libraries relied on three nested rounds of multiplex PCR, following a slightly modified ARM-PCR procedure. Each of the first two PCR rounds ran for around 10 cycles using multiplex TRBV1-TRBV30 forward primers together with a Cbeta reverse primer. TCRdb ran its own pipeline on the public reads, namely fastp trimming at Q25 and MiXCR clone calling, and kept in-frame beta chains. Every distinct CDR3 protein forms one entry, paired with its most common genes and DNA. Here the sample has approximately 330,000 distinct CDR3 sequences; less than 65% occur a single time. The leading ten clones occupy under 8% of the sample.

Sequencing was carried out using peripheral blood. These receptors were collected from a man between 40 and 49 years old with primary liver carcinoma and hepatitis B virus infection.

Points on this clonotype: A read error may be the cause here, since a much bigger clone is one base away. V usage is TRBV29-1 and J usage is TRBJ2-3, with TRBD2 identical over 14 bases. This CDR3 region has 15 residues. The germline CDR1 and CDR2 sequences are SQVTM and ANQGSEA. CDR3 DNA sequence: TGCGGCTTGGGACTAGCGGGAGATGGGACAGATACGCAGTATTTT. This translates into CGLGLAGDGTDTQYF.

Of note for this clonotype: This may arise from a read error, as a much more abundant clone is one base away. The CDR3 nucleotides are TGTGTCAGCAGGACTAGTTCCGAGACCCAGTACTTC. Its protein is CVSRTSSETQYF. The chain combines TRBV6-6 with TRBJ2-5; 7 positions match TRBD2. CDR1 is MNHNY and CDR2 is SVGAGI in the germline V gene (reference sequence). The CDR3 runs to 12 residues.

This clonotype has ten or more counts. For the CDR3, the DNA is TGTGCCAGCAGTAACGGCCGCAATCAGCCCCAGCATTTT. Residues: CASSNGRNQPQHF. The rearrangement joins TRBV14 to TRBJ1-5; D is undetermined. This CDR3 is 13 amino acids long. V was pared by 6 bases and J by 2 bases, with 8 bases between. Germline CDR1 SGHDN, CDR2 FVKESK.

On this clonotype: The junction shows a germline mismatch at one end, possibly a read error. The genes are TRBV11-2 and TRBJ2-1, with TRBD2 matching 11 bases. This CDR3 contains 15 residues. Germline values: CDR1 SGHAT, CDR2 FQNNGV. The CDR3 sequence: CASSSRYGTSGEQFF. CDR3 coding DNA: TGTGCCAGCAGCTCGAGATATGGGACTAGCGGTGAGCAATTCTTC.

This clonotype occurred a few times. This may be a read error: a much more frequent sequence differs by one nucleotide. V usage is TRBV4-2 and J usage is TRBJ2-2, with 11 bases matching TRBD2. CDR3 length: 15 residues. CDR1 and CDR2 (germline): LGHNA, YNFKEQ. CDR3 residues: CASSQGLADTGELLF. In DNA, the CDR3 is TGTGCCAGCAGCCAGGGACTAGCGGACACCGGGGAGCTGCTTTTT.

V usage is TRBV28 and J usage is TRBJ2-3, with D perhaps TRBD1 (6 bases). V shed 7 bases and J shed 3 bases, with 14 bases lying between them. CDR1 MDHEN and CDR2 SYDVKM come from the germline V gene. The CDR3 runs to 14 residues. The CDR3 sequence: CASKWTRGTDTQYF. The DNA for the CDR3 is TGTGCCAGCAAATGGACCAGGGGAACAGATACGCAGTATTTT.

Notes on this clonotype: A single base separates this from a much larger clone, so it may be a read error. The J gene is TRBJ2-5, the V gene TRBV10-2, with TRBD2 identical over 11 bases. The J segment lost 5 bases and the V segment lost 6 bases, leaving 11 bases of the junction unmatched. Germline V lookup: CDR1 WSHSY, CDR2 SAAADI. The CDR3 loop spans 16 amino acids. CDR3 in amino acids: CASRGVTSGNLETQYF. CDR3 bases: TGCGCCAGCAGGGGGGTGACTAGCGGGAATTTGGAGACCCAGTACTTC.

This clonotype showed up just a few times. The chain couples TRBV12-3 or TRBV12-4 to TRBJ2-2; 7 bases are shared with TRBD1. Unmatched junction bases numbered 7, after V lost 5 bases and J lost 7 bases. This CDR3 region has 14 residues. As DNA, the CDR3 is TGTGCCAGCAGTCGACAGGGTGTGAGCGGGGAGCTGTTTTTT. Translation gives CASSRQGVSGELFF.

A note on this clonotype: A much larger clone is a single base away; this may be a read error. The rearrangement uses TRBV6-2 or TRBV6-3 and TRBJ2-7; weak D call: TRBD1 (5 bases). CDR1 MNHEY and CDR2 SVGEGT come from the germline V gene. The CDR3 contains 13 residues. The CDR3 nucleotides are TGTACCAGCAAGCGTCAGGGTCTCTACGAGCAGTACTTC. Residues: CTSKRQGLYEQYF.

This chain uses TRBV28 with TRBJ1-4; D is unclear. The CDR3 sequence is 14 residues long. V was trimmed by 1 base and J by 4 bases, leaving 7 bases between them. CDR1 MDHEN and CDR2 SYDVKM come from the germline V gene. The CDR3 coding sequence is TGTGCCAGCAGTTTATCTGGGAATAATGAAAAACTGTTTTTT. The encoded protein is CASSLSGNNEKLFF.

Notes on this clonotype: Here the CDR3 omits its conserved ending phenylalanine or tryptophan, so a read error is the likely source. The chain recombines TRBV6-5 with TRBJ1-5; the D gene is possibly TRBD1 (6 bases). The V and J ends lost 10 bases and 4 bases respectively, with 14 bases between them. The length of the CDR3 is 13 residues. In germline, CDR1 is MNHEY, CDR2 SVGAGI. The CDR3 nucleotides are TGTGCCACCCAAGGGGGGGCTAATCAGCCCCAGCATTGT. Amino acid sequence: CATQGGANQPQHC.

This CDR3 reads CASSPGQGTGELFF. As DNA, the CDR3 is TGTGCCAGCTCACCAGGACAGGGAACCGGGGAGCTGTTTTTT. This chain links TRBV18 with TRBJ2-2; TRBD1 agrees at 8 bases. The CDR3 has 14 amino acids. The ends lost 2 bases at V and 5 bases at J; junction bases unmatched: 1. Per germline, CDR1 KGHSH and CDR2 LQKENI.

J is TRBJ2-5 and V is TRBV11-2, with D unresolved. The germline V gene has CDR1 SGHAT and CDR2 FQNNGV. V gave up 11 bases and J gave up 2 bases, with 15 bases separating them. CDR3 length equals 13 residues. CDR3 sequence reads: CARISTPQETQYF. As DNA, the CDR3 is TGTGCCCGCATCTCCACACCGCAAGAGACCCAGTACTTC.

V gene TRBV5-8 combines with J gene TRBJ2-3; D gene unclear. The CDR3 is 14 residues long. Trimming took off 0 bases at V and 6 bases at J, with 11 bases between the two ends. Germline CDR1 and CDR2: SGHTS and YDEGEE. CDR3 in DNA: TGTGCCAGCAGCTTGGGGGAAGGGCCTGATACGCAGTATTTT. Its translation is CASSLGEGPDTQYF.

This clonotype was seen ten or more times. The CDR3 nucleotides are TGTGCCAGCAGCTTAGTTAGGACCGCCTACAATGAGCAGTTCTTC. It codes for CASSLVRTAYNEQFF. The chain combines TRBV11-3 with TRBJ2-1; D remains unclear. The V end was cut by 1 base, the J end by 2 bases, with 9 bases between. The germline V gene has CDR1 SGHNT and CDR2 YENEEA. This CDR3 contains 15 residues.

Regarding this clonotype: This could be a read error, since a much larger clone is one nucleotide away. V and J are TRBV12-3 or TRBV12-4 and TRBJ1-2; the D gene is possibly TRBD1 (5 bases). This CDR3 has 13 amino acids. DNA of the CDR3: TGTGCCAGCAGTTTCCAAGGGGCGCAGGGCTGCACCTTC. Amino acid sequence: CASSFQGAQGCTF.

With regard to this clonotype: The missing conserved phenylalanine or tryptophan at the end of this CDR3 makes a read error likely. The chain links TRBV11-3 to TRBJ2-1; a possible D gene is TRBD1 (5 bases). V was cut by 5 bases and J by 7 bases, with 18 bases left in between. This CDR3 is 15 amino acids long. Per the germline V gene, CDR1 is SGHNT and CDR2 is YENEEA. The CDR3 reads CASSRGQALSNEQFS. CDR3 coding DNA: TGTGCCAGCAGCCGTGGACAAGCGTTGTCAAATGAGCAGTTCTCC.

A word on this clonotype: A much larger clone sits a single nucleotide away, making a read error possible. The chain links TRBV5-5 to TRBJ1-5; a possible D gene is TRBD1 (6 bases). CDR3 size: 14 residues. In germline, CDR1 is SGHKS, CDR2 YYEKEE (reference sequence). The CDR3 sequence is CASSSGHSNQLQHF. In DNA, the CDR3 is TGTGCCAGCAGCTCGGGACATAGCAATCAGCTCCAGCATTTT.

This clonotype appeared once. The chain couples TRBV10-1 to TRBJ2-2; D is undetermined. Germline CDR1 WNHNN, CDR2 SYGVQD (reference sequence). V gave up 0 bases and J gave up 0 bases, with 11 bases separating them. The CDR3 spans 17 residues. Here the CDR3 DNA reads TGCGCCAGCAGTGAGTCTCGGGCACTCGCGAACACCGGGGAGCTGTTTTTT. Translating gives CASSESRALANTGELFF.

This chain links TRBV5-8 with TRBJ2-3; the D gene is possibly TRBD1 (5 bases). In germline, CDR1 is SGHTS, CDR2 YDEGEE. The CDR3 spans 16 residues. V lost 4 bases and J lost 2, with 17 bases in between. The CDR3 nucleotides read TGTGCCAGCAGCCCCATTGGGGCTTCGACCACAGATACGCAGTATTTT. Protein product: CASSPIGASTTDTQYF. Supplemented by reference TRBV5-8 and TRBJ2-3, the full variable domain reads EAGVTQSPTHLIKTRGQQATLRCSPISGHTSVYWYQQALGLGLQFLLWYDEGEERNRGNFPPRFSGRQFPNYSSELNVNALELEDSALYLCASSPIGASTTDTQYFGPGTRLTVL.

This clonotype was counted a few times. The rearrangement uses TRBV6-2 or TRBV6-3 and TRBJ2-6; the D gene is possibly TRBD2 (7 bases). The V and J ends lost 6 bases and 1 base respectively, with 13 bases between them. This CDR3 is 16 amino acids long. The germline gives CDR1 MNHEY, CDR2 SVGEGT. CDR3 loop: CASRGGLVSGANVLTF. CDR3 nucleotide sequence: TGTGCCAGCAGGGGGGGGCTAGTGTCTGGGGCCAACGTCCTGACTTTC.

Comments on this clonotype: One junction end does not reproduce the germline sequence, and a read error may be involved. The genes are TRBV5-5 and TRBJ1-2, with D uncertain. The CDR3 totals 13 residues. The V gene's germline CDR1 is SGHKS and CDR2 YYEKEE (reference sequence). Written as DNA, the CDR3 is TGTGCCAGCAGCTTGGCCGAGGAGTATGTCTACACCTTC. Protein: CASSLAEEYVYTF.

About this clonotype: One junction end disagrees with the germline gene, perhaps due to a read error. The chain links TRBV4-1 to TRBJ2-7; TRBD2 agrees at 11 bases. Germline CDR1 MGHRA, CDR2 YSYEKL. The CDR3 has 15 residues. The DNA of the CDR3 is TGCGCCAGCGGCCAAATAACTAGCGGGAGCTACGAGCAGCACTTC. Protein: CASGQITSGSYEQHF.

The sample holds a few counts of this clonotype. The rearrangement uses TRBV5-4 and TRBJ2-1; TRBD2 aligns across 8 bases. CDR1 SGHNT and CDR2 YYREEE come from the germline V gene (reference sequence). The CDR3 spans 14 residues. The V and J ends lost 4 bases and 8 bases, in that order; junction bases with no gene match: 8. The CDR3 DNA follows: TGTGCCAGCAGCCCCAATCCCGGGGGGGATGAGCAGTTCTTC. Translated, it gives CASSPNPGGDEQFF.

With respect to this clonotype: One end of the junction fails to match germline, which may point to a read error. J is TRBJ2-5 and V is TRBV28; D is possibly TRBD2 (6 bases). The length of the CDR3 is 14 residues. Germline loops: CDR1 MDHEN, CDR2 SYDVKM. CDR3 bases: TGTGCCAGCAGTTTAGCGGGGAACCAAGACACCCAGTACTTC. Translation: CASSLAGNQDTQYF.

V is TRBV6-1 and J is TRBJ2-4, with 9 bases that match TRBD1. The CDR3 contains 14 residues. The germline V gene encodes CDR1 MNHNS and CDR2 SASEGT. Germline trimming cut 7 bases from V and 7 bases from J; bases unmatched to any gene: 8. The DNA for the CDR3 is TGTGCCAGCACCAAAGGGGACAGGGATAACATTCAGTACTTC. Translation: CASTKGDRDNIQYF.

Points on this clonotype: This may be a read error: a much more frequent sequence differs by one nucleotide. The CDR3 reads CASSQSPGEQYF. As DNA, the CDR3 is TGTGCCAGCAGTCAGAGCCCTGGCGAGCAGTACTTC. V gene TRBV28 combines with J gene TRBJ2-7; the D is unclear. From germline, CDR1 is MDHEN and CDR2 SYDVKM. V gave up 5 bases and J gave up 6 bases, with 11 bases separating them. The CDR3 runs 12 residues.

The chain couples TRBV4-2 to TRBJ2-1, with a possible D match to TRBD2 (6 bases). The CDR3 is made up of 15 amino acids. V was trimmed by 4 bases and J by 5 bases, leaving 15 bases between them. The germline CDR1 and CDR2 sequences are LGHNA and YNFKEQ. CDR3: CASSPWGGTDNEQFF. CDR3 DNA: TGTGCCAGCAGCCCTTGGGGAGGCACGGACAATGAGCAGTTCTTC.

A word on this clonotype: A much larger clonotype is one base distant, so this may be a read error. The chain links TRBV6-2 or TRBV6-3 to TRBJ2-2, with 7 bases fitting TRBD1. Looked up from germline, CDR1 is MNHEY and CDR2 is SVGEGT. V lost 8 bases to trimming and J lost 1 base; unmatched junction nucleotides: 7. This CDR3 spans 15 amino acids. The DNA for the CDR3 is TGTGCCAGCCGCCTGGGACAGAAGAACACCGGGGAGCTGTTTTTT. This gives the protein CASRLGQKNTGELFF.